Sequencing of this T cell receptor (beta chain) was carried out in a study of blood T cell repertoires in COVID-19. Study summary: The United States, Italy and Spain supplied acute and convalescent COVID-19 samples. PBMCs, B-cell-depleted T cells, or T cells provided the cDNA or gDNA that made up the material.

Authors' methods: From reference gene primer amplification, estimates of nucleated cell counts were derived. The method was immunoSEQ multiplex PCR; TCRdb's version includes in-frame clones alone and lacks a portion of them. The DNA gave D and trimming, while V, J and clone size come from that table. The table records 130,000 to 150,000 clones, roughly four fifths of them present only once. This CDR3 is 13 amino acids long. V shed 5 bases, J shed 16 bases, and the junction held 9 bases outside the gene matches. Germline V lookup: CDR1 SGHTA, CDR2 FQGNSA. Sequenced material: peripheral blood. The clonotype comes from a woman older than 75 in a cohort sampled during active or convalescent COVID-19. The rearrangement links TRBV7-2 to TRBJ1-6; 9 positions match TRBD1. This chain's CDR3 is CASSPTPGTGLHF. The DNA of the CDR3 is TGTGCCAGCAGCCCCACCCCCGGGACAGGGCTCCACTTT.